The rows below give T cell receptor beta chains drawn from one sample of a study of metastatic and nonmetastatic thyroid tumors. With MiXCR, TCRdb called clones anew from the PCR reads. The sample has some 15,000 clones, about a sixth seen once. Source material: blood. The receptors shown here come from a female donor with papillary thyroid cancer or a benign thyroid nodule (not recorded which). Some clones in this sample may be carry-over from other donors' samples. Both conserved end residues are part of each CDR3. The D gene is left open where the match is weak. Where a row states a size, it is once, few, many or the class of an expanded clone; other rows omit it.

D,V,size,J,DNA,CDR3
.,TRBV29-1,.,TRBJ2-5,TGCAGCGTTGAGAAGGCTAGCGTCCAAGAGACCCAGTACTTC,CSVEKASVQETQYF
.,TRBV3-1,many,TRBJ1-1,TGTGCCAGCAGCCAAGTTAGATACACTGAAGCTTTCTTT,CASSQVRYTEAFF
.,TRBV6-6,medium-sized,TRBJ2-1,TGTGCCAGCAGTTACTCCTCGGCCGTTCCTGAGCAGTTCTTC,CASSYSSAVPEQFF
.,TRBV5-5,many,TRBJ1-2,TGTGCCAGCGGAGAGACAGATAAGTGGGGCTACACCTTC,CASGETDKWGYTF
.,TRBV5-6,.,TRBJ2-7,TGTGCCAGCAGCTTGGGGGGCATTGGGTCATACGAGCAGTACTTC,CASSLGGIGSYEQYF
.,TRBV28,many,TRBJ1-4,TGTGCCAGCAGTTTGTTTGGGGGCCGCACTAATGAAAAACTGTTTTTT,CASSLFGGRTNEKLFF
.,TRBV4-1,many,TRBJ1-5,TGCGCCAGCAGCCAAGAACAGCTCAATCAGCCCCAGCATTTT,CASSQEQLNQPQHF
.,TRBV2,many,TRBJ2-7,TGTGCCAGCAGTCTCACGGACGAGCAGTACTTC,CASSLTDEQYF
.,TRBV9,.,TRBJ1-1,TGTGCCAGCAGCCCCCTAGGGCTCACTGAAGCTTTCTTT,CASSPLGLTEAFF
TRBD2,TRBV7-2,many,TRBJ2-5,TGTGCCAGCAGCTTCATGTCCGCGGGGGGGCACGAGACCCAGTACTTC,CASSFMSAGGHETQYF
TRBD1,TRBV30,many,TRBJ2-2,TGTGCCTGGATGAGACAGGGGAACAACGGGGAGCTGTTTTTT,CAWMRQGNNGELFF
.,TRBV5-1,.,TRBJ2-3,TGCGCCAGCAGCTTGGCTGGGGGGGGCACGGATACGCAGTATTTT,CASSLAGGGTDTQYF
.,TRBV5-1,many,TRBJ1-1,TGCGCCAGCAGCTCCTACCAAGGGAAAAACACTGAAGCTTTCTTT,CASSSYQGKNTEAFF